A single sample gave rise to the 29 T cell receptor beta chains below, sequenced in a study of molecular identifiers for immune sequencing clone quantification. TCRdb passed the PCR reads through MiXCR, listing each CDR3 protein once. The data hold some 650,000 distinct CDR3 sequences, with about 20% observed a single time. The sequencing sample was made of naive CD8+ T cells from blood, with Jurkat cell RNA spiked in. The subset was: FACS-sorted CD8+CD4-CCR7+CD45RA+ naive T cells. The receptors stem from a human donor in good health. Some libraries in this study had Jurkat cell RNA spiked in.

This clonotype has only a few counts. This rearrangement joins TRBV7-9 to TRBJ2-7, with D maybe TRBD1 (6 bases). Germline CDR1 is SEHNR and CDR2 is FQNEAQ (reference sequence). Deletions cut 4 bases from V and 3 bases from J, with 10 bases between. There are 13 residues in the CDR3. The CDR3 region has the DNA TGTGCCAGCAGCTCCAACAGGGACTACGAGCAGTACTTC. Translating it yields CASSSNRDYEQYF.

This chain connects TRBV19 to TRBJ2-1, with TRBD2 matching 8 bases. Germline V gene sequence: CDR1 LNHDA, CDR2 SQIVND (reference sequence). The CDR3 covers 15 residues. With V trimmed by 10 bases and J by 5 bases, 13 bases remained unmatched. In DNA, the CDR3 is TGTGCCACCGACCAGGCGCGGGAGGCCGACAATGAGCAGTTCTTC. Amino acid sequence: CATDQAREADNEQFF.

This clonotype was counted many times. The chain combines TRBV7-9 with TRBJ2-3; D unresolved. V was clipped by 4 bases and J by 2 bases, with 7 bases between them. Germline V CDR1 and CDR2: SEHNR, FQNEAQ (reference sequence). This CDR3 is built from 13 residues. CDR3 amino acids: CASSSALTDTQYF. As DNA, the CDR3 is TGTGCCAGCAGCTCGGCCCTCACAGATACGCAGTATTTT. The entire variable domain, with the rest obtained from reference TRBV7-9 and TRBJ2-3, is as follows: DTGVSQNPRHKITKRGQNVTFRCDPISEHNRLYWYRQTLGQGPEFLTYFQNEAQLEKSRLLSDRFSAERPKGSFSTLEIQRTEQGDSAMYLCASSSALTDTQYFGPGTRLTVL.

The table lists this clonotype with many counts. The chain recombines TRBV7-9 with TRBJ2-2; no definite D call. In germline, CDR1 is SEHNR, CDR2 FQNEAQ (reference sequence). The CDR3 is 19 residues long. V shed 2 bases and J shed 1 base, with 20 bases lying between them. This chain's CDR3 is CASSLSIYSGDLNTGELFF. CDR3 DNA: TGTGCCAGCAGCTTATCAATCTACAGTGGAGATTTGAACACCGGGGAGCTGTTTTTT.

This clonotype was observed many times. The gene calls are TRBV20-1 and TRBJ2-5; TRBD2 matches at 9 bases. Germline V lookup: CDR1 DFQATT, CDR2 SNEGSKA (reference sequence). V lost 1 base, J lost 2 bases, and 2 bases stayed unmatched. This CDR3 is built from 14 residues. For the CDR3, the DNA is TGCAGTGCTAGAGCTCTAGCGGGGCAAGAGACCCAGTACTTC. As protein: CSARALAGQETQYF.

This clonotype was observed once. A single base separates this from a much larger clone, so it may be a read error. A read error is likely, as this CDR3 ends without the conserved phenylalanine or tryptophan. The rearrangement uses TRBV29-1 and TRBJ2-7; 9 bases match TRBD1. V gave up 1 base and J gave up 2 bases; unmatched junction bases: 3. The CDR3 spans 14 residues. Germline CDR1 SQVTM, CDR2 ANQGSEA. CDR3 DNA sequence: TGCAGCGTTGAAGGGGGACAGGGACCCTACGAGCAGTACCTC. Residues: CSVEGGQGPYEQYL.

About this clonotype: In this CDR3 the conserved last residue, phenylalanine or tryptophan, is missing, so a read error is likely. The chain employs TRBV2 and TRBJ2-3, with D perhaps TRBD1 or TRBD2 (5 bases each). CDR1 SNHLY and CDR2 FYNNEI come from the germline V gene. The CDR3 has 13 amino acids. The V end lost 8 bases, the J end lost 0 bases, and 9 bases lay between the germline ends. The CDR3 bases are TGTGCCAGCCTCGGGGACAGCACAGATACGCAGTATTAT. Translation: CASLGDSTDTQYY.

This clonotype occurred many times. J is TRBJ1-1 and V is TRBV9; D not certain. Germline V gives CDR1 SGDLS, CDR2 YYNGEE. V shed 0 bases and J shed 0 bases, with 6 bases lying between them. The CDR3 extends over 14 amino acids. This CDR3 reads CASSVEALNTEAFF. The CDR3, as DNA: TGTGCCAGCAGCGTAGAGGCCCTGAACACTGAAGCTTTCTTT.

The genes are TRBV19 and TRBJ2-7; no definite D call. Between the trimmed V and J ends, which lost 0 bases and 7 bases, there was a span of 7 bases. In germline, CDR1 is LNHDA, CDR2 SQIVND (reference sequence). The CDR3 covers 12 residues. CDR3 sequence: CASSIDPREQYF. The CDR3 region has the DNA TGTGCCAGTAGTATAGATCCTCGGGAGCAGTACTTC.

The chain uses TRBV9 and TRBJ1-2; TRBD1 agrees at 8 bases. Germline V lookup: CDR1 SGDLS, CDR2 YYNGEE. There are 17 residues in the CDR3. J was trimmed by 5 bases and V by 0 bases; bases with no gene match: 12. The CDR3 nucleotides are TGTGCCAGCAGCGTAGGCCCCGGGACAGGAAGGGTTTATGGCTACACCTTC. Translating it yields CASSVGPGTGRVYGYTF. Full variable domain (remainder filled in from reference TRBV9 and TRBJ1-2): DSGVTQTPKHLITATGQRVTLRCSPRSGDLSVYWYQQSLDQGLQFLIQYYNGEERAKGNILERFSAQQFPDLHSELNLSSLELGDSALYFCASSVGPGTGRVYGYTFGSGTRLTVV.

The V gene is TRBV3-1, the J gene TRBJ1-6; D not certain. The CDR3 has 14 residues. CDR1 and CDR2 (germline): LGHDT, YNNKEL (reference sequence). V lost 2 bases and J lost 9, with 11 bases in between. CDR3 amino acids: CASSQSRVGSPLHF. The CDR3, as DNA: TGTGCCAGCAGCCAAAGCCGCGTGGGTTCACCCCTCCACTTT.

Note on this clonotype: A read error may explain this, as a much larger clone is one base away. The chain links TRBV30 to TRBJ2-1; D might be TRBD2 (6 bases). The CDR3 is made up of 14 amino acids. In germline, CDR1 is GTSNPN, CDR2 SVGIG (reference sequence). CDR3 in amino acids: CAWSIGSSHNEQFF. The DNA for the CDR3 is TGTGCCTGGAGTATCGGGAGCTCCCACAATGAGCAGTTCTTC.

The genes are TRBV4-1 and TRBJ2-7; tentatively, D is TRBD2 (5 bases). The germline V gene encodes CDR1 MGHRA and CDR2 YSYEKL. This CDR3 spans 15 amino acids. With 5 bases removed from V and 4 bases from J, the gap between germline ends came to 18 bases. The CDR3, as DNA: TGCGCCAGCAGCAAAGGAGGTGAAGCGAGGTACGAGCAGTACTTC. Its protein is CASSKGGEARYEQYF.

This clonotype was observed many times. The chain employs TRBV11-2 and TRBJ2-4; maybe TRBD2 (6 bases). Deletions cut 1 base from V and 0 bases from J, with 13 bases between. The CDR3 has 17 amino acids. The germline V gene has CDR1 SGHAT and CDR2 FQNNGV. CDR3 sequence: CASSLGLVGLAKNIQYF. DNA of the CDR3: TGTGCCAGCAGCTTAGGCCTTGTGGGACTAGCCAAAAACATTCAGTACTTC.

This clonotype has at least ten counts. The V and J genes are TRBV7-9 and TRBJ1-1; D is uncertain. The CDR3 consists of 15 residues. Trimming removed 5 bases at V and 5 bases at J, with 18 bases between. Germline assignment: CDR1 SEHNR and CDR2 FQNEAQ (reference sequence). The CDR3 loop reads CASSERSGVGTEAFF. CDR3 nucleotides: TGTGCCAGCAGCGAAAGATCCGGGGTCGGGACTGAAGCTTTCTTT.

This clonotype was seen ten or more times. This sequence joins TRBV20-1 and TRBJ2-5; 11 bases line up with TRBD2. This CDR3 is 16 amino acids long. Trimming took 1 base from V and 5 from J; bases not matched to a gene: 9. Germline-derived CDR1 and CDR2 are DFQATT and SNEGSKA (reference sequence). CDR3 nucleotide sequence: TGCAGTGCTAGAGCGGGTAGCGGGAGGGCCTGGGAGACCCAGTACTTC. It specifies CSARAGSGRAWETQYF.

About this clonotype itself: This may stem from a read error, because a much larger clone lies one nucleotide away. The chain joins TRBV11-2 to TRBJ1-5; D is unresolved. CDR1 is SGHAT, CDR2 FQNNGV, per germline. Trimming removed 0 bases at V and 2 bases at J, with 8 bases between. There are 15 residues in the CDR3. This CDR3 reads CASSLDRYGNQPQHF. The CDR3 DNA follows: TGTGCCAGCAGCTTAGATAGATATGGCAATCAGCCCCAGCATTTT. Complete variable domain (other parts from reference TRBV11-2 and TRBJ1-5): EAGVAQSPRYKIIEKRQSVAFWCNPISGHATLYWYQQILGQGPKLLIQFQNNGVVDDSQLPKDRFSAERLKGVDSTLKIQPAKLEDSAVYLCASSLDRYGNQPQHFGDGTRLSIL.

As to this clonotype: A much larger clone differs from this one at a single base, so this may be a read error. This chain links TRBV6-6 with TRBJ2-7, with D possibly being TRBD1 (6 bases). The CDR3 sequence is 15 residues long. Germline CDR1 is MNHNY and CDR2 is SVGAGI (reference sequence). DNA for the CDR3: TGTGCCGGCAGTTACCAACAGCGAGGGGGCTACGAGCAGTACTTC. It translates to CAGSYQQRGGYEQYF.

The gene calls are TRBV20-1 and TRBJ2-2, with D uncertain. The CDR3 totals 14 residues. Germline CDR1 reads DFQATT; CDR2 reads SNEGSKA (reference sequence). The V gene lost 1 base and the J gene lost 0 bases, with 6 bases spanning the gap. In nucleotides, the CDR3 is TGCAGTGCTAGAGTGTGGACGAACACCGGGGAGCTGTTTTTT. Its translation: CSARVWTNTGELFF.

This clonotype has a count of ten or more. This chain uses TRBV9 with TRBJ2-3; the D gene is possibly TRBD1 (6 bases). The CDR3 sequence is 14 residues long. Trimming took 4 bases from V and 4 from J, leaving 13 bases between them. Germline V gene sequence: CDR1 SGDLS, CDR2 YYNGEE. CDR3 in DNA: TGTGCCAGCAGCCCACGACAGGCCCCAGATACGCAGTATTTT. Translated: CASSPRQAPDTQYF.

In this sample, this clonotype turned up a few times. The V and J genes are TRBV9 and TRBJ2-7, with 7 bases fitting TRBD1. The V segment lost 6 bases and the J segment 4 bases; nucleotides outside the gene matches: 13. Germline lookup yields CDR1 SGDLS and CDR2 YYNGEE. The CDR3 totals 15 residues. The CDR3 is CASTSHRGIGYEQYF. In DNA form, the CDR3 reads TGTGCCAGCACCTCACACAGGGGCATAGGGTACGAGCAGTACTTC. The full variable domain, with the rest looked up from reference TRBV9 and TRBJ2-7, is DSGVTQTPKHLITATGQRVTLRCSPRSGDLSVYWYQQSLDQGLQFLIQYYNGEERAKGNILERFSAQQFPDLHSELNLSSLELGDSALYFCASTSHRGIGYEQYFGPGTRLTVT.

This clonotype appeared a few times. The V call is TRBV6-2 or TRBV6-3, the J call TRBJ1-1; D ambiguous. V lost 0 bases to trimming and J lost 5 bases, with 13 bases between them. CDR1 and CDR2 (germline): MNHEY, SVGEGT. This CDR3 region has 15 residues. In DNA, the CDR3 is TGTGCCAGCAGTTACTCGGAGTGGGCTCAGACTGAAGCTTTCTTT. This gives the protein CASSYSEWAQTEAFF.

This clonotype was recorded many times. The chain combines TRBV4-1 with TRBJ2-2; 7 bases align to TRBD1. Per germline, CDR1 MGHRA and CDR2 YSYEKL. CDR3 length: 14 residues. With V trimmed by 6 bases and J by 4 bases, 5 bases remained unmatched. The CDR3, as DNA: TGCGCCAGCAGGAACAGGGGTGGCACCGGGGAGCTGTTTTTT. Its translation: CASRNRGGTGELFF.

Notes on this clonotype: A much larger clone lies one base from this, so it may be a read error. The chain joins TRBV20-1 to TRBJ1-2; weak D call: TRBD1 (5 bases). The CDR3 has 15 residues. Germline loops: CDR1 DFQATT, CDR2 SNEGSKA (reference sequence). CDR3 residues: CSAPTGTSSKFGYIF. The DNA for the CDR3 is TGCAGTGCCCCGACCGGGACTTCGTCAAAATTTGGCTACATCTTC.

V is TRBV29-1 and J is TRBJ2-1; 11 nucleotides match TRBD2. The junction had 6 bases not matched to a gene; V was cut back by 2 bases and J by 6 bases. Per germline, CDR1 SQVTM and CDR2 ANQGSEA. The CDR3 consists of 15 residues. CDR3 nucleotide sequence: TGCAGCGTTGAATTGACTAGCGGGACCTGCAATGAGCAGTTCTTC. The encoded protein is CSVELTSGTCNEQFF.

Note on this clonotype: This may arise from a read error, as a much more abundant clone is one base away. The chain links TRBV20-1 to TRBJ1-4; the D is unclear. The CDR3 has 14 amino acids. Germline V gene sequence: CDR1 DFQATT, CDR2 SNEGSKA (reference sequence). Here the CDR3 reads CSAGDRAINEKLFF. The CDR3 DNA follows: TGCAGTGCTGGAGATCGGGCTATCAATGAAAAACTGTTTTTT.

Turning to this clonotype: Since a much larger clone is just one base distant, this may be a read error. The CDR3 region is CATRGTGEFYEQCF. As DNA, the CDR3 is TGTGCCACCCGGGGGACAGGGGAGTTCTACGAGCAGTGCTTC. V is TRBV27 and J is TRBJ2-7, with 10 bases lining up with TRBD1. The CDR3 consists of 14 residues. The germline CDR1 and CDR2 sequences are MNHEY and SMNVEV (reference sequence).

This clonotype was picked up a small number of times. This chain connects TRBV30 to TRBJ2-7, with D possibly being TRBD1 or TRBD2 (5 bases each). Germline V gene sequence: CDR1 GTSNPN, CDR2 SVGIG (reference sequence). V lost 1 base, J lost 4 bases, and 14 bases lay in between. The CDR3 sequence is 14 residues long. CDR3 region: CAWSEEGRTYEQYF. The DNA of the CDR3 is TGTGCCTGGAGTGAAGAGGGCAGGACATACGAGCAGTACTTC.

This clonotype was observed at least ten times. The chain is built from TRBV6-2 or TRBV6-3 and TRBJ2-1; TRBD1 matches 10 bases. Germline V lookup: CDR1 MNHEY, CDR2 SVGEGT. CDR3 length equals 14 residues. Trimming removed 4 bases from V and 8 bases from J; junction bases left unmatched: 5. DNA for the CDR3: TGTGCCAGCAGTTCCTGGACAGGGGGAGATGAGCAGTTCTTC. Protein sequence: CASSSWTGGDEQFF.